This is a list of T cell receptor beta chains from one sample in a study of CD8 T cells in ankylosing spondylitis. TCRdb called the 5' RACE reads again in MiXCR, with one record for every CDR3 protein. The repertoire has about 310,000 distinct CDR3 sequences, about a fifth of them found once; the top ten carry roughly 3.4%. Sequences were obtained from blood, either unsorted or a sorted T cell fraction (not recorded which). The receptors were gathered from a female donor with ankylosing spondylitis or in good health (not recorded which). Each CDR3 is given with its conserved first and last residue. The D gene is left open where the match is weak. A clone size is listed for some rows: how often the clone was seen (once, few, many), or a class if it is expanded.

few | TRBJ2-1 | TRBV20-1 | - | TGCAGTGTTGTAGTTGTCAATGAGCAGTTCTTC | CSVVVVNEQFF
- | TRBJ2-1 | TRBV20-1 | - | TGCAGAGCTGACGGCCCACAGGTGAATGAGCAGTTCTTC | CRADGPQVNEQFF
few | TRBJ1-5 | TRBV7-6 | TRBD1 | TGTGCCAGCAGTTTAGGGACAGGGGGCGGTCATAGCAATCAGCCCCAGCATTTT | CASSLGTGGGHSNQPQHF
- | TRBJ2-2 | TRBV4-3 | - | TGCGCCAGCAGCCAAGAAGGGGCTTCGAACACCGGGGAGCTGTTTTTT | CASSQEGASNTGELFF
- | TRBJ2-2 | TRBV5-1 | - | TGCGCCAGCACCCTGGGTCAGGCGAACACCGGGGAGCTGTTTTTT | CASTLGQANTGELFF
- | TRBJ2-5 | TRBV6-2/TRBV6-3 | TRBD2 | TGTGCCATCACGCCGACTAGCGGGAGTGAGACCCAGTACTTC | CAITPTSGSETQYF
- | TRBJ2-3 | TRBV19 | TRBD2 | TGTGCCAGTAGTATGGGCGGGAGAAGCACAGATACGCAGTATTTT | CASSMGGRSTDTQYF
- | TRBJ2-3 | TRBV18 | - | TGTGCCAGCTCTCCGGGGGACATCGCAGATACGCAGTATTTT | CASSPGDIADTQYF
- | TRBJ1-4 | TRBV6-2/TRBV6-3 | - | TGTGCCAGCAGTTCGACCAGGTCGGGAAATGAAAAACTGTTTTTT | CASSSTRSGNEKLFF
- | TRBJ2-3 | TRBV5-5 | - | TGTGCCAGCACCCGGGGAAACACAGATACGCAGTATTTT | CASTRGNTDTQYF
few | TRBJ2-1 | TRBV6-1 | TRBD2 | TGTGCCAGCAGCCGGTCGGGACTAGCGGGAAGCAATGAGCAGTTCTTC | CASSRSGLAGSNEQFF
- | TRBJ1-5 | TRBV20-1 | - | TGCAGTGCTAGAGCCCTCGCGGGGACCAAGAGGCCCCAGCATTTT | CSARALAGTKRPQHF
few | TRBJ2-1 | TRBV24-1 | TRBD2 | TGTGCCACCAGTGATTTGCAAGGGGCTAGCGGGACTAATGAGCAGTTCTTC | CATSDLQGASGTNEQFF
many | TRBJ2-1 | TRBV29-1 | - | TGCAGCGTTCCGGCTGTGGGCTACAATGAGCAGTTCTTC | CSVPAVGYNEQFF
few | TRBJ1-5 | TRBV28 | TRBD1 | TGTGCCAGCAGCCGGACAGGGCAGGGCAATCAGCCCCAGCATTTT | CASSRTGQGNQPQHF
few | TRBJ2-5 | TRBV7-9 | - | TGTGCCAGCAGCCGGGGTGGGGATTGGGCACAAGAGACCCAGTACTTC | CASSRGGDWAQETQYF
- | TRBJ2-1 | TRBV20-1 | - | TGCAGTGCTTTAAGGGAGTCGGGACCGGGTGAGCAGTTCTTC | CSALRESGPGEQFF
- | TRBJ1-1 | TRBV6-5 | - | TGTGCCAGCAGTTACTCGACAAGGGATGGAAAGAACACTGAAGCTTTCTTT | CASSYSTRDGKNTEAFF
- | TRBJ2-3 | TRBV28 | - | TGTGCCAGCAGTTTACAGGGCGGGGGCACAGATACGCAGTATTTT | CASSLQGGGTDTQYF
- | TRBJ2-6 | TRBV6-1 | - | TGTGCCAGCAGTGAAGGGTACTCTGGGGCCAACGTCCTGACTTTC | CASSEGYSGANVLTF
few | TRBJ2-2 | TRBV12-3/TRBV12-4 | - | TGTGCCAGCAGACCGACATGGGTGACCGGGGAGCTGTTTTTT | CASRPTWVTGELFF
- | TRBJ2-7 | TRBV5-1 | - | TGCGCCAGCAGCACTGGGGCTTCTCCTGGTGGGGAGCAGTACTTC | CASSTGASPGGEQYF
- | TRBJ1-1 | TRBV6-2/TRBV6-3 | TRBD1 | TGTGCCAGCAGCGGCGACAGGGCAACTGAAGCTTTCTTT | CASSGDRATEAFF
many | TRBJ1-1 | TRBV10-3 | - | TGTGCCATCAGACAGATCGGGGGCACTGAAGCTTTCTTT | CAIRQIGGTEAFF
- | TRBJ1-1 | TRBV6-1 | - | TGTGCCACCATGCGGATCTTAGGAGTTGAAGCTTTCTTT | CATMRILGVEAFF
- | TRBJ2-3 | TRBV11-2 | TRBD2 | TGTGCCAGCAGCTCCCGGACTAGCGGGATGTTTTTTAGCACAGATACGCAGTATTTT | CASSSRTSGMFFSTDTQYF
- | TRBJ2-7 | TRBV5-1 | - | TGCGCCAGCAGCTTACTAGGGGAGCGAGTCTACGAGCAGTACTTC | CASSLLGERVYEQYF
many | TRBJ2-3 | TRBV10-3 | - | TGTGCCATCGGAGGGAGTTCCACAGATACGCAGTATTTT | CAIGGSSTDTQYF
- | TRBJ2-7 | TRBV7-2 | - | TGTGCCAGCAGCCTCGCGGACCTGCCGTACTACGAGCAGTACTTC | CASSLADLPYYEQYF
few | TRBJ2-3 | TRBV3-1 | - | TGTGCCAGCAGCGCCTTCGCGACAACAGATACGCAGTATTTT | CASSAFATTDTQYF
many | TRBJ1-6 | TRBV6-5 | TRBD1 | TGTGCCAGCAGTTACTCGGACAGGGTGGAATCACCCCTCCACTTT | CASSYSDRVESPLHF
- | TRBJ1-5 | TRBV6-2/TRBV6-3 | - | TGTGCCAGCACCCACGGGGGGTTGGTTCAGCCCCAGCATTTT | CASTHGGLVQPQHF
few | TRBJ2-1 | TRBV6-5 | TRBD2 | TGTGCCAGCAGTTACTCGACTAGCGCACGAAGTAATGAGCAGTTCTTC | CASSYSTSARSNEQFF
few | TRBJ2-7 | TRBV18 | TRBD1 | TGTGCCAGCTCATCAACTGCCGGGACAGGGGATTACGAGCAGTACTTC | CASSSTAGTGDYEQYF
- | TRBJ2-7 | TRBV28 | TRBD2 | TGTGCCAGCAGTTCGCGCCCGGGGACTAGCGGGACTATATACGAGCAGTACTTC | CASSSRPGTSGTIYEQYF
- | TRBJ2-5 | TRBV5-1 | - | TGCGCCAGCAGCTCTAGCCCAGGGCGGAGGGGAGAGACCCAGTACTTC | CASSSSPGRRGETQYF
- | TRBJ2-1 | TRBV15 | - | TGTGCCACCAGCAGAGAACCGGGTACCTACAATGAGCAGTTCTTC | CATSREPGTYNEQFF
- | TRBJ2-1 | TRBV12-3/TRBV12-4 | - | TGTGCCAGCAGTTTAAAGCGTCGGGGTACAAGATGGTGGGAGCAGTTCTTC | CASSLKRRGTRWWEQFF
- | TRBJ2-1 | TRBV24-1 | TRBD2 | TGTGCCACCAGTGATAGGGCGGGACTATCCTACAATGAGCAGTTCTTC | CATSDRAGLSYNEQFF
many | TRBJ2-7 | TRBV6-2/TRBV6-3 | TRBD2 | TGTGCCAGCCGCGCGTTATTAGCGGGAGGGCCGAGCCCTTACTACGAGCAGTACTTC | CASRALLAGGPSPYYEQYF
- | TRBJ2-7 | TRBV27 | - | TGTGCCAGCAGTTTGCCGGGGGTCCACGAGCAGTACTTC | CASSLPGVHEQYF